These T cell receptor beta chains were read from a single sample in a study of cytomegalovirus exposure and HLA in healthy donors. The protocol was immunoSEQ multiplex PCR, while the TCRdb copy is restricted to in-frame clones and leaves out a portion. Among 74,000 or so clones listed, around three quarters were seen once. The specimen was PBMCs. These TCRs come from a woman between 35 and 50 years old in good health and CMV-seronegative. Each CDR3 is given with its conserved first and last residue. A D gene is named only where the DNA matches it firmly. The size entry is marked missing in some rows and otherwise reads once, few, many or a size class.

v_call: TRBV19
d_call: .
j_call: TRBJ2-2
clone_size: .
cdr3_nt: TGTGCCAGTAGTTACAACAACCTCAGGGACATAACTTTGAACACCGGGGAGCTGTTTTTT
cdr3_aa: CASSYNNLRDITLNTGELFF

v_call: TRBV5-5
d_call: .
j_call: TRBJ1-3
clone_size: .
cdr3_nt: TGTGCCAGCAGCTTAGATTCTATGACAATAATCTCTGGAAACACCATATATTTT
cdr3_aa: CASSLDSMTIISGNTIYF

v_call: TRBV30
d_call: TRBD1
j_call: TRBJ1-1
clone_size: .
cdr3_nt: TGTGCCTGGAGTGTAAGGGCAGGGGGCGTGAGTGAAGCTTTCTTT
cdr3_aa: CAWSVRAGGVSEAFF

v_call: TRBV7-8
d_call: TRBD1
j_call: TRBJ1-1
clone_size: .
cdr3_nt: TGTGCCAGCAGCCTAGGACAGGGGCCGGGCACTGAAGCTTTCTTT
cdr3_aa: CASSLGQGPGTEAFF

v_call: TRBV19
d_call: TRBD2
j_call: TRBJ2-1
clone_size: .
cdr3_nt: TGTGCCAGTAGTGGGGGAGGGGTAGCGGGAGACTACAATGAGCAGTTCTTC
cdr3_aa: CASSGGGVAGDYNEQFF

v_call: TRBV27
d_call: .
j_call: TRBJ2-7
clone_size: .
cdr3_nt: TGTGCCAGCAGTTCAAATACCGGGACACGAGTCTACGAGCAGTACTTC
cdr3_aa: CASSSNTGTRVYEQYF

v_call: TRBV14
d_call: .
j_call: TRBJ2-3
clone_size: .
cdr3_nt: TGTGCCAGCAGCCAAGATCGGTTTCTCACAGATACGCAGTATTTT
cdr3_aa: CASSQDRFLTDTQYF

v_call: TRBV18
d_call: TRBD1
j_call: TRBJ1-2
clone_size: few
cdr3_nt: TGTGCCAGCTCACCAAGGACAGGAGAAAGGGATGGCTACACCTTC
cdr3_aa: CASSPRTGERDGYTF

v_call: TRBV29-1
d_call: .
j_call: TRBJ1-1
clone_size: .
cdr3_nt: TGCAGCTCCAGGGAGGGGCCGAACACTGAAGCTTTCTTT
cdr3_aa: CSSREGPNTEAFF

v_call: TRBV4-1
d_call: TRBD1
j_call: TRBJ2-5
clone_size: .
cdr3_nt: TGCGCCAGCAGCCAACCGGGACAGGGGTTGGAGACCCAGTACTTC
cdr3_aa: CASSQPGQGLETQYF

v_call: TRBV7-8
d_call: TRBD2
j_call: TRBJ2-1
clone_size: .
cdr3_nt: TGTGCCAGCAGCGGCCGGAGGTTCGGGCTAGCGGGAGGGCCGTTTGAGCAGTTCTTC
cdr3_aa: CASSGRRFGLAGGPFEQFF

v_call: TRBV6-1
d_call: .
j_call: TRBJ1-5
clone_size: .
cdr3_nt: TGTGCCAGCGGGCCCCATAGCAATCAGCCCCAGCATTTT
cdr3_aa: CASGPHSNQPQHF

v_call: TRBV5-1
d_call: .
j_call: TRBJ2-7
clone_size: .
cdr3_nt: TGCGCCAGCAGCTTGGGCACAGTACGGGGCGAGCAGTACTTC
cdr3_aa: CASSLGTVRGEQYF

v_call: TRBV7-9
d_call: TRBD2
j_call: TRBJ2-2
clone_size: few
cdr3_nt: TGTGCCAGCAGCTCGTTCGGGGGGGATAGCACCGGGGAGCTGTTTTTT
cdr3_aa: CASSSFGGDSTGELFF

v_call: TRBV6-6
d_call: TRBD1
j_call: TRBJ2-7
clone_size: .
cdr3_nt: TGTGCCAGCAGTGCCCTAGACAGGGGATCCTACGAGCAGTACTTC
cdr3_aa: CASSALDRGSYEQYF

v_call: TRBV4-3
d_call: .
j_call: TRBJ1-4
clone_size: .
cdr3_nt: TGCGCCAGCAGCCAAGATCACAGGGCAGGTAATGAAAAACTGTTTTTT
cdr3_aa: CASSQDHRAGNEKLFF

v_call: TRBV5-4
d_call: .
j_call: TRBJ2-1
clone_size: .
cdr3_nt: TGTGCCAGCAGCGCCCCGGGAACCTACAATGAGCAGTTCTTC
cdr3_aa: CASSAPGTYNEQFF

v_call: TRBV29-1
d_call: .
j_call: TRBJ1-2
clone_size: .
cdr3_nt: TGCAGCGTTCAATCCCAGGGCGCTAACTATGGCTACACCTTC
cdr3_aa: CSVQSQGANYGYTF

v_call: TRBV10-2
d_call: .
j_call: TRBJ2-3
clone_size: medium-sized
cdr3_nt: TGCGCCAGCGGGCCCTTGACACATCAGGCGCAGTATTTT
cdr3_aa: CASGPLTHQAQYF

v_call: TRBV19
d_call: .
j_call: TRBJ1-6
clone_size: once
cdr3_nt: TGTGCCAGTAGTATAGAAAGAGATTCACCCCTCCACTTT
cdr3_aa: CASSIERDSPLHF

v_call: TRBV10-3
d_call: .
j_call: TRBJ2-3
clone_size: few
cdr3_nt: TGTGCCACCTCGTCGGGCAGGGTTCCGCAGTATTTT
cdr3_aa: CATSSGRVPQYF

v_call: TRBV25-1
d_call: TRBD2
j_call: TRBJ2-5
clone_size: .
cdr3_nt: TGTGCCAGCAGTGAATATTTCCCTAGCGGGTCCGAAGAGACCCAGTACTTC
cdr3_aa: CASSEYFPSGSEETQYF

v_call: TRBV28
d_call: .
j_call: TRBJ1-5
clone_size: few
cdr3_nt: TGTGCCAGCCGCGGGGGGGGCGCCTACAATCAGCCCCAGCATTTT
cdr3_aa: CASRGGGAYNQPQHF

v_call: TRBV12-5
d_call: TRBD1
j_call: TRBJ2-2
clone_size: .
cdr3_nt: TGTGCTAGTGGTTGGGACAGAAAATCGACCGGGGAGCTGTTTTTT
cdr3_aa: CASGWDRKSTGELFF

v_call: TRBV5-1
d_call: TRBD1
j_call: TRBJ1-2
clone_size: .
cdr3_nt: TGCGCCAGCAGCATTACAGGGGTGGACTATGGCTACACCTTC
cdr3_aa: CASSITGVDYGYTF

v_call: TRBV19
d_call: .
j_call: TRBJ2-1
clone_size: .
cdr3_nt: TGTGTCAGTAGTATGGCCCCCCAGGCTTACAATGAGCAGTTCTTC
cdr3_aa: CVSSMAPQAYNEQFF